Following are 19 T cell receptor beta chains from one sample sequenced in a study of spatial heterogeneity in lung cancer (dated by TCRdb to about 2019). Library prep was done by 5' RACE. TCRdb names NextSeq 500 as the instrument used. TCRdb ran its own pipeline on the public reads, namely fastp trimming at Q25 and MiXCR clone calling, and kept in-frame beta chains. One record per CDR3 amino acid sequence lists the most common genes and DNA. Within this sample are more than 85,000 distinct CDR3 sequences, with 7.5% to 10% of them counted one time only. Less than 9% of the sample is taken by the ten largest. Per the publication, the time point label means: sample taken at primary tumor resection. Whole RNA extracted from tumor and nontumor lung tissue, or from cryopreserved PBMC samples, was used for TCR sequencing without cell sorting. Sequences were derived from PBMCs, sampled at surgery. Receptors were obtained from a male donor with early-stage non-small cell lung cancer.

This clonotype was recorded at least ten times. The CDR3 loop is CAIKRQLNTEAFF. CDR3 DNA: TGTGCCATCAAGAGACAGTTGAACACTGAAGCTTTCTTT. The rearrangement uses TRBV10-3 and TRBJ1-1; a weak D match, TRBD1 (5 bases). The CDR3 totals 13 residues. Germline loops: CDR1 ENHRY, CDR2 SYGVKD. The ends were cut back, 7 bases at V and 0 bases at J, with 9 bases in the middle.

V gene TRBV20-1 combines with J gene TRBJ2-3, with D unresolved. Per the germline V gene, CDR1 is DFQATT and CDR2 is SNEGSKA (reference sequence). The CDR3 is 11 amino acids. V shed 4 bases and J shed 6 bases, with 8 bases lying between them. The CDR3 DNA follows: TGCAGTGCTATGCCCCTGGATACGCAGTATTTT. It encodes CSAMPLDTQYF.

The V gene is TRBV28, the J gene TRBJ2-1, with TRBD1 identical over 9 bases. The CDR3 is 14 residues long. Germline CDR1 is MDHEN and CDR2 is SYDVKM. V shed 2 bases, J shed 8 bases, and the junction held 4 bases outside the gene matches. Here the CDR3 reads CASSLRDRAHEQFF. CDR3 coding DNA: TGTGCCAGCAGTTTAAGGGACAGGGCCCATGAGCAGTTCTTC.

This clonotype was seen ten or more times. V is TRBV6-2 or TRBV6-3 and J is TRBJ2-7, with 10 bases that match TRBD1. The length of the CDR3 is 16 residues. Germline V gives CDR1 MNHEY, CDR2 SVGEGT. V lost 8 bases and J lost 2; bases outside the gene matches: 12. The CDR3 loop is CASYATPGQGTYEQYF. CDR3 nucleotide sequence: TGTGCCAGCTACGCTACCCCGGGACAGGGGACCTACGAGCAGTACTTC.

This clonotype was picked up many times. The chain is built from TRBV20-1 and TRBJ2-1, with 11 bases fitting TRBD2. Per the germline V gene, CDR1 is DFQATT and CDR2 is SNEGSKA (reference sequence). V shed 7 bases and J 1 base; nucleotides not matched to a gene: 3. There are 14 residues in the CDR3. The CDR3, as DNA: TGCAGTGAGGCTAGCGGGGGGTCCTACAATGAGCAGTTCTTC. Its protein is CSEASGGSYNEQFF.

This clonotype was picked up many times. V and J are TRBV9 and TRBJ1-1; the D gene is possibly TRBD1 (5 bases). This CDR3 is built from 15 residues. CDR1 and CDR2 from the germline V gene are SGDLS and YYNGEE. V was pared by 4 bases and J by 1 base, with 14 bases between. This chain's CDR3 is CASSPRPGANTEAFF. The CDR3 bases are TGTGCCAGCAGCCCCCGTCCTGGGGCGAACACTGAAGCTTTCTTT.

This clonotype has ten or more counts. The V gene is TRBV28, the J gene TRBJ2-4; 7 nucleotides match TRBD1. Germline CDR1 is MDHEN and CDR2 is SYDVKM. With 4 bases clipped from V and 8 bases from J, the junction kept 2 bases outside the gene matches. The CDR3 sequence is 12 residues long. CDR3 sequence reads: CASSWDSDIQYF. The CDR3 bases are TGTGCCAGCAGTTGGGACAGCGACATTCAGTACTTC. The whole variable domain, remainder taken from reference TRBV28 and TRBJ2-4, is DVKVTQSSRYLVKRTGEKVFLECVQDMDHENMFWYRQDPGLGLRLIYFSYDVKMKEKGDIPEGYSVSREKKERFSLILESASTNQTSMYLCASSWDSDIQYFGAGTRLSVL.

This clonotype was seen a few times. The CDR3 bases are TGTGCCAGCAGAGCTCAACAGGGGGCGGGCACTGAAGCTTTCTTT. Translating it yields CASRAQQGAGTEAFF. The chain carries TRBV6-4 and TRBJ1-1; 9 nucleotides agree with TRBD1. Germline loops: CDR1 MRHNA, CDR2 SNTAGT. The CDR3 contains 15 residues. J gave up 4 bases and V 6 bases, and 9 bases lay outside the gene matches.

This clonotype has more than one count but fewer than ten. The chain combines TRBV29-1 with TRBJ2-3; 7 positions match TRBD2. CDR1 is SQVTM, CDR2 ANQGSEA, per germline. V lost 7 bases to trimming and J lost 6 bases; unmatched junction nucleotides: 13. This CDR3 comprises 14 residues. The CDR3 DNA is TGCAGCGACCTGGATCAGGCGGGGGTGGATACGCAGTATTTT. Its protein is CSDLDQAGVDTQYF.

V usage is TRBV7-2 and J usage is TRBJ2-7, with D unclear. Germline assignment: CDR1 SGHTA and CDR2 FQGNSA. Between the trimmed V and J ends, which lost 1 base and 2 bases, there was a span of 3 bases. This CDR3 comprises 12 residues. The CDR3 DNA reads as TGTGCCAGCAGCTTAGTGACCTACGAGCAGTACTTC. Residues: CASSLVTYEQYF.

V usage is TRBV3-1 and J usage is TRBJ2-5, with D unclear. V lost 1 base and J lost 0, with 6 bases in between. Germline loops: CDR1 LGHDT, CDR2 YNNKEL (reference sequence). CDR3 length equals 14 residues. The CDR3 spells CASSQGGNQETQYF. DNA for the CDR3: TGTGCCAGCAGCCAAGGTGGCAACCAAGAGACCCAGTACTTC.

This clonotype was detected only a few times. The rearrangement links TRBV5-1 to TRBJ1-1; D is unclear. Trimming stripped 4 bases from V and 1 base from J, with 8 bases between. The CDR3 is 13 amino acids. Germline V gene lookup returns CDR1 SGHRS and CDR2 YFSETQ. The CDR3 region is CASSVLQNTEAFF. The CDR3 nucleotides read TGCGCCAGCAGCGTTCTCCAGAACACTGAAGCTTTCTTT.

Only a few counts were recorded for this clonotype. This chain joins TRBV29-1 and TRBJ2-3; D perhaps matches TRBD2 (6 bases). From germline, CDR1 is SQVTM and CDR2 ANQGSEA. V shed 7 bases and J shed 6 bases, with 20 bases lying between them. CDR3 length equals 14 residues. DNA of the CDR3: TGCAGCGCCGAAGGGGAGGTTTCTGGGGATACGCAGTATTTT. This codes for CSAEGEVSGDTQYF.

This clonotype was detected only a few times. The rearrangement links TRBV20-1 to TRBJ1-5, with D maybe TRBD1 (5 bases). Trimming took off 6 bases at V and 5 bases at J, with 20 bases between the two ends. The CDR3 contains 15 residues. Per germline, CDR1 DFQATT and CDR2 SNEGSKA (reference sequence). The CDR3 sequence: CSARNQGRFDQPQHF. The CDR3 nucleotides are TGCAGTGCGCGGAACCAGGGCAGGTTCGATCAGCCCCAGCATTTT.

CDR3 amino acids: CSARNPGTGGYNEQFF. The CDR3 nucleotides read TGCAGTGCTAGAAACCCCGGGACAGGGGGCTACAATGAGCAGTTCTTC. The gene calls are TRBV20-1 and TRBJ2-1; 11 bases map to TRBD1. V was clipped by 2 bases and J by 3 bases; unmatched bases: 6. Germline V gene sequence: CDR1 DFQATT, CDR2 SNEGSKA (reference sequence). The CDR3 spans 16 residues.

This clonotype was counted many times. The CDR3 DNA sequence: TGTGCCAGCTCACCCATGACTGGTTCCTACAATGAGCAGTTCTTC. Its translation: CASSPMTGSYNEQFF. The rearrangement uses TRBV18 and TRBJ2-1; D is unclear. V lost 3 bases to trimming and J lost 1 base, with 10 bases between them. The CDR3 extends over 15 amino acids. From germline, CDR1 is KGHSH and CDR2 LQKENI.

The chain employs TRBV28 and TRBJ2-1, with D perhaps matching TRBD2 (6 bases). Per germline, CDR1 MDHEN and CDR2 SYDVKM. This CDR3 has 15 residues. V shed 6 bases and J shed 4 bases, with 16 bases lying between them. CDR3 sequence: CASRTGGTRYNEQFF. The CDR3 DNA reads TGTGCCAGCAGGACGGGCGGGACGAGGTACAATGAGCAGTTCTTC.

The sample holds a few counts of this clonotype. CDR3: CASSFSLDRSYEQYF. The CDR3 DNA is TGTGCCAGCAGCTTTAGTCTAGATAGATCCTACGAGCAGTACTTC. This chain links TRBV7-2 with TRBJ2-7; no definite D call. Germline CDR1 is SGHTA and CDR2 is FQGNSA. Trimming pared 3 bases from V and 1 base from J, leaving 13 bases between. The CDR3 spans 15 residues.

The chain has TRBV20-1 and TRBJ2-1; TRBD1 aligns across 9 bases. Unmatched junction bases numbered 2, after V lost 1 base and J lost 4 bases. The germline CDR1 and CDR2 sequences are DFQATT and SNEGSKA (reference sequence). The CDR3 has 14 residues. As DNA, the CDR3 is TGCAGTGCTAGAGGGGGACAGGGATACAATGAGCAGTTCTTC. Translating it yields CSARGGQGYNEQFF.